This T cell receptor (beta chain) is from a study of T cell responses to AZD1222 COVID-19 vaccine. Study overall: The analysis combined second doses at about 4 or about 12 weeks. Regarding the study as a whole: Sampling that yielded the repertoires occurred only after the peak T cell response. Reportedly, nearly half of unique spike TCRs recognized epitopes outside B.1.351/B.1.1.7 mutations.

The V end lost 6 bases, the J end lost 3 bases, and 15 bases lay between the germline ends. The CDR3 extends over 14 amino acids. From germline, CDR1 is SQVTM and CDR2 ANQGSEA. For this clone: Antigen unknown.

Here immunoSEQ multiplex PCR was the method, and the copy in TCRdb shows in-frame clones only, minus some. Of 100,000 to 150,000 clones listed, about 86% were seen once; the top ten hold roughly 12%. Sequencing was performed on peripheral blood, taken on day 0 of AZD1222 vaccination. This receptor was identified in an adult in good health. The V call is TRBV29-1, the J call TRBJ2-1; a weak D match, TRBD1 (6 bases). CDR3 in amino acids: CSVNRDTYYNEQFF. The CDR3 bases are TGCAGCGTCAACCGGGACACATACTACAATGAGCAGTTCTTC.